The clone carrying this TCR beta chain was recorded at least ten times. This entry is derived from a study of T cell repertoires in cytomegalovirus infection. TCRdb processed the reads anew with MiXCR; each CDR3 protein has one entry. The data contain around 290,000 distinct CDR3 sequences, roughly 26% of them singletons. Unmatched junction bases numbered 7, after V lost 0 bases and J lost 4 bases. CDR3 length: 18 residues. Germline assignment: CDR1 SGHAT and CDR2 FQNNGV. Sequenced input: PBMCs. The rearrangement uses TRBV11-2 and TRBJ2-2; TRBD2 matches at 11 bases. This receptor was taken from a human donor in good health (CMV status not recorded). Some clones in this sample may be carry-over from other donors' samples. The CDR3 protein is CASSLEIAGGLSTGELFF. The DNA of the CDR3 is TGTGCCAGCAGCTTAGAAATAGCGGGAGGGCTTTCCACCGGGGAGCTGTTTTTT.